This T cell receptor (beta chain) was observed in a study of response to subunit inactivated influenza vaccine. Findings and limits, study-wide: A suggestion made by the authors is that each seasonal influenza vaccination recruits few new T cells.

Of note for this clonotype: The antigen remains undetermined.

TCRdb fed the RT-PCR reads into MiXCR, producing one record per CDR3 protein. The sample yields 400,000 to 650,000 distinct CDR3 sequences, under 8.5% seen once. Trimming cost V 3 bases and J 2 bases, with 14 bases left between them. Per germline, CDR1 DFQATT and CDR2 SNEGSKA (reference sequence). The CDR3 has 15 residues. Specimen: PBMCs from blood, collected roughly 24 months after vaccination. This TCR came from a man between 50 and 75 years old who received an inactivated influenza vaccine. The rearrangement links TRBV20-1 to TRBJ2-1; D tentatively fits TRBD1 or TRBD2 (5 bases each). The CDR3 coding sequence is TGCAGTGCTAGGAATAACGTGGGGGCCTACAATGAGCAGTTCTTC. This translates into CSARNNVGAYNEQFF.